The 24 T cell receptor beta chains below come from one sample, sequenced in a study of cytomegalovirus exposure and HLA in healthy donors. Primers included in the PCR were 60 Vbeta and 13 Jbeta primers. The protocol was immunoSEQ multiplex PCR, while the TCRdb copy is restricted to in-frame clones and leaves out a portion. In total, the table holds about 55,000 clones. Sequenced material: PBMCs. Receptors originate from a woman aged 55-75 years in good health and CMV-seropositive.

This chain joins TRBV13 and TRBJ1-2; the match to TRBD1 covers 7 bases. Germline assignment: CDR1 PRHDT and CDR2 FYEKMQ (reference sequence). The CDR3 is made up of 15 amino acids. V lost 5 bases, J lost 4 bases, and 10 bases stayed unmatched. The CDR3 DNA sequence: TGTGCCAGCAGCCTCCGGACAGGAACCATCTATGGCTACACCTTC. It is translated as CASSLRTGTIYGYTF. The full variable domain, with the rest looked up from reference TRBV13 and TRBJ1-2, is AAGVIQSPRHLIKEKRETATLKCYPIPRHDTVYWYQQGPGQDPQFLISFYEKMQSDKGSIPDRFSAQQFSDYHSELNMSSLELGDSALYFCASSLRTGTIYGYTFGSGTRLTVV.

The chain links TRBV19 to TRBJ2-1, with TRBD1 as a possible D gene (6 bases). The CDR3 loop spans 14 amino acids. Trimming took off 6 bases at V and 2 bases at J, with 11 bases between the two ends. Germline assignment: CDR1 LNHDA and CDR2 SQIVND (reference sequence). DNA for the CDR3: TGTGCCAGTAGAGCAGCAGGGGCCTACAATGAGCAGTTCTTC. Amino acid sequence: CASRAAGAYNEQFF.

The chain links TRBV11-3 to TRBJ2-5, with D perhaps matching TRBD1 (6 bases). The CDR3 sequence is 16 residues long. The germline V and J ends were trimmed by 6 bases and 4 bases, with 21 bases remaining between them. The germline gives CDR1 SGHNT, CDR2 YENEEA. This CDR3 reads CASRKQATGIRETQYF. The CDR3 bases are TGTGCCAGCAGGAAACAGGCTACAGGGATTCGAGAGACCCAGTACTTC.

V is TRBV28 and J is TRBJ2-5; 7 bases match TRBD1. CDR1 is MDHEN, CDR2 SYDVKM, per germline. The CDR3 has 15 amino acids. With V trimmed by 2 bases and J by 2 bases, 5 bases remained unmatched. DNA for the CDR3: TGTGCCAGCAGTTTACAGGGGGTCCGGCAAGAGACCCAGTACTTC. Its translation: CASSLQGVRQETQYF.

The CDR3 loop reads CASSPTSGGVTYEQYF. The DNA for the CDR3 is TGCGCCAGCAGCCCGACTAGCGGGGGGGTTACCTACGAGCAGTACTTC. The chain uses TRBV4-3 and TRBJ2-7; 14 bases align to TRBD2. Germline assignment: CDR1 LGHNA and CDR2 YSLEER. The CDR3 consists of 16 residues. V trimming: 4 bases; J trimming: 2 bases; junction bases outside the gene matches: 4.

J is TRBJ2-3 and V is TRBV5-1; 7 bases fit TRBD1. The J segment lost 0 bases and the V segment lost 2 bases, leaving 15 bases of the junction unmatched. Germline V gene lookup returns CDR1 SGHRS and CDR2 YFSETQ. This CDR3 has 19 amino acids. CDR3 loop: CASSLLPRRQGQSTDTQYF. CDR3 nucleotide sequence: TGCGCCAGCAGCTTATTACCTCGTAGACAGGGACAGAGCACAGATACGCAGTATTTT.

The chain links TRBV6-5 to TRBJ2-7; 8 bases map to TRBD1. The CDR3 loop spans 14 amino acids. Germline CDR1 and CDR2: MNHEY and SVGAGI. V shed 6 bases and J 7 bases; nucleotides not matched to a gene: 11. The CDR3 reads CASRPTGDSREQYF. The CDR3 DNA reads as TGTGCCAGCAGGCCGACAGGGGACTCTCGGGAGCAGTACTTC.

The chain employs TRBV19 and TRBJ1-2, with D unclear. V lost 3 bases, J lost 0 bases, and 14 bases lay in between. This CDR3 contains 16 residues. Germline CDR1 is LNHDA and CDR2 is SQIVND (reference sequence). CDR3 DNA: TGTGCCAGTAGTATTGGAGGTATTTTAGCTAACTATGGCTACACCTTC. Translation gives CASSIGGILANYGYTF.

The rearrangement uses TRBV5-1 and TRBJ2-2; TRBD2 matches 11 bases. Germline CDR1 and CDR2: SGHRS and YFSETQ. V shed 4 bases, J shed 1 base, and the junction held 3 bases outside the gene matches. The CDR3 extends over 16 amino acids. The CDR3 DNA reads TGCGCCAGCAGCCCCGGACTAGCGGGGAACACCGGGGAGCTGTTTTTT. Its protein is CASSPGLAGNTGELFF.

The chain links TRBV7-9 to TRBJ1-1, with 8 bases that match TRBD1. CDR1 is SEHNR and CDR2 is FQNEAQ in the germline V gene (reference sequence). J gave up 0 bases and V 6 bases, and 12 bases lay outside the gene matches. There are 17 residues in the CDR3. Written as DNA, the CDR3 is TGTGCCAGCAGTCGTGACAGGGGACAGAGGATGAACACTGAAGCTTTCTTT. It translates to CASSRDRGQRMNTEAFF.

This sequence joins TRBV7-8 and TRBJ2-2; 11 nucleotides agree with TRBD1. The CDR3 runs to 16 residues. Germline V gene lookup returns CDR1 SGHVS and CDR2 FQNEAQ. V shed 4 bases, J shed 5 bases, and the junction held 6 bases outside the gene matches. CDR3 in amino acids: CASSWPGQGDTGELFF. The CDR3 coding sequence is TGTGCCAGCAGCTGGCCGGGACAGGGGGATACCGGGGAGCTGTTTTTT.

The chain links TRBV6-4 to TRBJ1-2; D may be TRBD1 (6 bases). CDR3 size: 15 residues. Trimming left V 2 bases short and J 1 base short, with 11 bases between. Germline values: CDR1 MRHNA, CDR2 SNTAGT. CDR3 nucleotides: TGTGCCAGCAGTGACCAGGGGCGCGTTAACTATGGCTACACCTTC. Translation: CASSDQGRVNYGYTF.

V usage is TRBV4-1 and J usage is TRBJ1-1, with D hard to call. The V and J ends lost 7 bases and 3 bases respectively, with 12 bases between them. The V gene's germline CDR1 is MGHRA and CDR2 YSYEKL. The CDR3 has 13 residues. The CDR3 spells CASTQDEDTEAFF. In DNA form, the CDR3 reads TGCGCCAGCACCCAGGATGAGGACACTGAAGCTTTCTTT.

The chain links TRBV6-5 to TRBJ2-7, with D tentatively TRBD1 (6 bases). The CDR3 has 15 residues. Deletions cut 4 bases from V and 0 bases from J, with 13 bases between. CDR1 and CDR2 from the germline V gene are MNHEY and SVGAGI. The DNA for the CDR3 is TGTGCCAGCAGTTCTACCGACAGGTCCTCCTACGAGCAGTACTTC. As protein: CASSSTDRSSYEQYF.

J is TRBJ1-1 and V is TRBV7-9, with 7 nucleotides matching TRBD1. Unmatched junction bases numbered 7, after V lost 5 bases and J lost 7 bases. The CDR3 totals 13 residues. Germline V gene data show CDR1 as SEHNR and CDR2 as FQNEAQ (reference sequence). CDR3 in DNA: TGTGCCAGCAGCCTAGGGGACAGCCTTGAAGCTTTCTTT. It encodes CASSLGDSLEAFF.

The V gene is TRBV25-1, the J gene TRBJ1-4; TRBD1 might be the D (5 bases). Germline V CDR1 and CDR2: MGHDK, SYGVNS. This CDR3 spans 12 amino acids. The CDR3 loop is CASRDWNEKLFF. For the CDR3, the DNA is TGTGCGAGCCGGGACTGGAATGAAAAACTGTTTTTT.

The rearrangement links TRBV5-4 to TRBJ1-1; 8 nucleotides align to TRBD1. The CDR3 loop spans 13 amino acids. The germline V gene has CDR1 SGHNT and CDR2 YYREEE (reference sequence). After removal of 1 base from V and 8 bases from J, the junction contained 4 bases not matched to a gene. CDR3 sequence (DNA): TGTGCCAGCAGCTTGCCGGACAGGGACGAAGCTTTCTTT. As protein: CASSLPDRDEAFF. Looking up the rest from reference TRBV5-4 and TRBJ1-1 gives the full variable domain: ETGVTQSPTHLIKTRGQQVTLRCSSQSGHNTVSWYQQALGQGPQFIFQYYREEENGRGNFPPRFSGLQFPNYSSELNVNALELDDSALYLCASSLPDRDEAFFGQGTRLTVV.

V gene TRBV6-5 combines with J gene TRBJ2-1, with TRBD1 matching over 7 bases. The CDR3 has 15 amino acids. V lost 5 bases, J lost 5 bases, and 9 bases stayed unmatched. In germline, CDR1 is MNHEY, CDR2 SVGAGI. The CDR3 loop is CASSPTGARNNEQFF. In DNA form, the CDR3 reads TGTGCCAGCAGTCCTACAGGGGCCCGTAACAATGAGCAGTTCTTC.

The chain carries TRBV4-1 and TRBJ1-1; 8 positions match TRBD1. After removal of 5 bases from V and 2 bases from J, the junction contained 16 bases not matched to a gene. CDR3 length: 18 amino acids. The germline V gene has CDR1 MGHRA and CDR2 YSYEKL. DNA for the CDR3: TGCGCCAGCAGCTCCCGGGGAGGACAGGGCGAGGGAAACACTGAAGCTTTCTTT. Its translation is CASSSRGGQGEGNTEAFF.

V gene TRBV10-1 combines with J gene TRBJ2-6; no reliable D call. With 7 bases removed from V and 4 bases from J, the gap between germline ends came to 8 bases. This CDR3 has 13 amino acids. The V gene's germline CDR1 is WNHNN and CDR2 SYGVQD (reference sequence). CDR3 loop: CASIRAGANVLTF. The CDR3 coding sequence is TGCGCCAGCATTCGAGCGGGGGCCAACGTCCTGACTTTC.

J is TRBJ2-7 and V is TRBV6-6; D call uncertain. Deletions cut 2 bases from V and 2 bases from J, with 7 bases between. Germline assignment: CDR1 MNHNY and CDR2 SVGAGI (reference sequence). The CDR3 spans 13 residues. The CDR3 DNA is TGTGCCAGCAGTTACGGCTTAACCTACGAGCAGTACTTC. This codes for CASSYGLTYEQYF.

V is TRBV5-1 and J is TRBJ1-4; D is uncertain. V gave up 1 base and J gave up 8 bases, with 12 bases separating them. The length of the CDR3 is 14 residues. Looked up from germline, CDR1 is SGHRS and CDR2 is YFSETQ. CDR3 sequence reads: CASSLFVREEKLFF. CDR3 nucleotide sequence: TGCGCCAGCAGCTTGTTCGTTAGGGAGGAAAAACTGTTTTTT.

The chain couples TRBV7-9 to TRBJ1-2, with 7 bases lining up with TRBD1. The germline V gene encodes CDR1 SEHNR and CDR2 FQNEAQ (reference sequence). V shed 1 base and J 5 bases; nucleotides not matched to a gene: 7. The CDR3 totals 15 residues. Here the CDR3 DNA reads TGTGCCAGCAGCTTAGGGACAGGACCTCTATATGGCTACACCTTC. It is translated as CASSLGTGPLYGYTF. The full variable domain, its missing parts supplied by reference TRBV7-9 and TRBJ1-2, is DTGVSQNPRHKITKRGQNVTFRCDPISEHNRLYWYRQTLGQGPEFLTYFQNEAQLEKSRLLSDRFSAERPKGSFSTLEIQRTEQGDSAMYLCASSLGTGPLYGYTFGSGTRLTVV.

J is TRBJ1-6 and V is TRBV5-7, with 7 bases fitting TRBD1. TRBV5-7 has ORF status, its function being uncertain. V shed 4 bases, J shed 7 bases, and the junction held 8 bases outside the gene matches. The CDR3 spans 15 residues. The CDR3 region is CASSVNRGENSPLHF. The CDR3 DNA reads as TGTGCCAGCAGCGTTAACAGGGGCGAGAATTCACCCCTCCACTTT.